Listed here are 27 T cell receptor beta chains from one sample, sequenced in a study of cytomegalovirus exposure and HLA in healthy donors. PCR was performed using 60 Vbeta and 13 Jbeta primers. TCRdb's copy holds only in-frame clones and misses some; the assay was immunoSEQ multiplex PCR. This table holds roughly 190,000 clones, roughly four fifths found once. Sample: PBMCs. The receptor source for this set is a woman in her 30s in good health and CMV-seropositive.

The V call is TRBV6-5, the J call TRBJ2-5; a weak D match, TRBD2 (5 bases). The tail of the sequence fits TRBJ2-7 better, so the J call may be wrong. The CDR3 loop spans 14 amino acids. Germline CDR1 MNHEY, CDR2 SVGAGI. The CDR3 region is CATTRGSSGYEQYF. For the CDR3, the DNA is TGTGCCACCACACGGGGTAGTAGTGGCTACGAGCAGTACTTC.

The sample holds a few counts of this clone. The V call is TRBV18, the J call TRBJ2-2, with D possibly being TRBD1 (6 bases). Trimming took off 4 bases at V and 0 bases at J, with 12 bases between the two ends. This CDR3 contains 16 residues. Germline V gives CDR1 KGHSH, CDR2 LQKENI. CDR3 sequence reads: CASSQPGHSNTGELFF. The CDR3 bases are TGTGCCAGCTCACAACCGGGACACTCGAACACCGGGGAGCTGTTTTTT.

The chain carries TRBV15 and TRBJ2-7; TRBD2 matches 9 bases. The CDR3 is made up of 17 amino acids. Trimming at V came to 3 bases and at J to 3 bases, leaving 12 bases not matched to a gene. CDR1 and CDR2 from the germline V gene are LNHNV and YYDKDF (reference sequence). CDR3 nucleotides: TGTGCCACCAGCAGTTACCCGGCCGGGACTAGCAACTACGAGCAGTACTTC. It is translated as CATSSYPAGTSNYEQYF.

This sequence joins TRBV5-4 and TRBJ1-1, with D tentatively TRBD1 (5 bases). Trimming cost V 3 bases and J 7 bases, with 16 bases left between them. CDR1 SGHNT and CDR2 YYREEE come from the germline V gene (reference sequence). The CDR3 contains 14 residues. The CDR3 DNA reads TGTGCCAGCAGCTCCCGGGGAGGAGGGGTTGAAGCTTTCTTT. Translating it yields CASSSRGGGVEAFF.

The genes are TRBV2 and TRBJ2-3, with 7 bases identical to TRBD1. The CDR3 runs 13 residues. The trim removed 8 bases at V and 5 bases at J, leaving 7 bases unmatched. Germline-derived CDR1 and CDR2 are SNHLY and FYNNEI. CDR3 bases: TGTGCCAGCCTAGGACAGGTGGGAGATACGCAGTATTTT. This encodes CASLGQVGDTQYF.

The V gene is TRBV5-1, the J gene TRBJ2-7; D unresolved. Germline CDR1 SGHRS, CDR2 YFSETQ. The CDR3 runs to 14 residues. Trimming stripped 3 bases from V and 1 base from J, with 11 bases between. The CDR3 DNA sequence: TGCGCCAGCAGCTCCAGTATCAGGTCCTACGAGCAGTACTTC. Encoded protein: CASSSSIRSYEQYF.

V is TRBV18 and J is TRBJ2-2; D uncertain. The CDR3 totals 14 residues. Germline CDR1 reads KGHSH; CDR2 reads LQKENI. V shed 3 bases and J shed 2 bases, with 7 bases lying between them. The DNA for the CDR3 is TGTGCCAGCTCACCGGAGCGTAACACCGGGGAGCTGTTTTTT. Its protein is CASSPERNTGELFF.

As regards this clone: A read error may produce the germline difference seen at one junction end. The chain couples TRBV7-2 to TRBJ2-1; 9 nucleotides line up with TRBD1. Germline CDR1 SGHTA, CDR2 FQGNSA. The CDR3 covers 13 residues. The CDR3 region has the DNA TGTGCCAGCAGCTTCGGACAGGGGAATGGGCAGTTCTTC. Translating gives CASSFGQGNGQFF. The whole variable domain, filled in from reference TRBV7-2 and TRBJ2-1, reads GAGVSQSPSNKVTEKGKDVELRCDPISGHTALYWYRQSLGQGLEFLIYFQGNSAPDKSGLPSDRFSAERTGGSVSTLTIQRTQQEDSAVYLCASSFGQGNGQFFGPGTRLTVL.

This sequence joins TRBV5-4 and TRBJ1-2, with TRBD1 identical over 8 bases. V gave up 0 bases and J gave up 6 bases; unmatched junction bases: 16. This CDR3 comprises 18 residues. CDR1 is SGHNT and CDR2 is YYREEE in the germline V gene (reference sequence). The CDR3 coding sequence is TGTGCCAGCAGCTTGGATAGGCAGGGGGCGACCAGTCCGGATGGCTACACCTTC. Translated, it gives CASSLDRQGATSPDGYTF. Full variable domain (rest looked up from reference TRBV5-4 and TRBJ1-2): ETGVTQSPTHLIKTRGQQVTLRCSSQSGHNTVSWYQQALGQGPQFIFQYYREEENGRGNFPPRFSGLQFPNYSSELNVNALELDDSALYLCASSLDRQGATSPDGYTFGSGTRLTVV.

The genes are TRBV5-3 and TRBJ2-2; 8 positions match TRBD1. TRBV5-3 is filed as an ORF, its function uncertain. Trimming took 3 bases from V and 1 from J; bases not matched to a gene: 11. The CDR3 extends over 18 amino acids. The CDR3 nucleotides read TGTGCCAGAAGCTGTGTCGTCGTGGGACAGGAGAACACCGGGGAGCTGTTTTTT. Its translation is CARSCVVVGQENTGELFF.

CDR3 coding DNA: TGTGCCAGCAGCTGGGGCCTTGGAAACACCATATATTTT. This encodes CASSWGLGNTIYF. The rearrangement joins TRBV5-8 to TRBJ1-3; TRBD1 might be the D (5 bases). This CDR3 comprises 13 residues. The germline V gene has CDR1 SGHTS and CDR2 YDEGEE. The V end lost 3 bases, the J end lost 3 bases, and 7 bases lay between the germline ends.

J is TRBJ1-1 and V is TRBV19, with D perhaps matching TRBD1 (6 bases). The V end lost 3 bases, the J end lost 4 bases, and 21 bases lay between the germline ends. This CDR3 comprises 17 residues. The germline V gene has CDR1 LNHDA and CDR2 SQIVND (reference sequence). The CDR3 spells CASSISRLQGPGTEAFF. As DNA, the CDR3 is TGTGCCAGTAGTATCTCCCGCCTCCAGGGGCCGGGCACTGAAGCTTTCTTT.

This sequence joins TRBV7-2 and TRBJ1-5; TRBD1 matches 7 bases. The germline V gene has CDR1 SGHTA and CDR2 FQGNSA. The junction had 11 bases not matched to a gene; V was cut back by 2 bases and J by 7 bases. This CDR3 has 16 residues. The CDR3 DNA sequence: TGTGCCAGCAGCTTATCTACGGGGGACAGCGCACAGCCCCAGCATTTT. It encodes CASSLSTGDSAQPQHF.

J is TRBJ1-2 and V is TRBV27; D might be TRBD1 (5 bases). This CDR3 is 15 amino acids long. CDR1 and CDR2 from the germline V gene are MNHEY and SMNVEV (reference sequence). Trimming stripped 5 bases from V and 2 bases from J, with 15 bases between. In nucleotides, the CDR3 is TGTGCCAGCAGTCTACGATCGGGGGGAAACTATGGCTACACCTTC. Translated, it gives CASSLRSGGNYGYTF.

The chain is built from TRBV29-1 and TRBJ2-5, with D possibly matching TRBD1 (6 bases). Looked up from germline, CDR1 is SQVTM and CDR2 is ANQGSEA. CDR3 length: 16 amino acids. Trimming pared 4 bases from V and 4 bases from J, leaving 22 bases between. In nucleotides, the CDR3 is TGCAGCGTTGTACTAATGGGGACATCAGGAGGAGAGACCCAGTACTTC. Its protein is CSVVLMGTSGGETQYF.

This chain uses TRBV6-5 with TRBJ1-1, with TRBD1 as a possible D gene (6 bases). CDR1 and CDR2 (germline): MNHEY, SVGAGI. V dropped 1 base and J dropped 4 bases, with 10 bases sitting between them. CDR3 length: 14 residues. In DNA, the CDR3 is TGTGCCAGCAGTTACTTCCAGGACAGCACTGAAGCTTTCTTT. Protein: CASSYFQDSTEAFF.

The genes are TRBV27 and TRBJ2-1; D is possibly TRBD1 (6 bases). The V and J ends lost 5 bases and 9 bases respectively, with 14 bases between them. This CDR3 contains 13 residues. Germline loops: CDR1 MNHEY, CDR2 SMNVEV (reference sequence). Here the CDR3 reads CASSPTGRGEQFF. The CDR3 DNA is TGTGCCAGCAGTCCGACAGGTAGGGGTGAGCAGTTCTTC.

About this clone itself: Other DNA sequences from this sample encode an identical CDR3 as well. The chain uses TRBV29-1 and TRBJ1-1; D gene ambiguous. This CDR3 has 11 amino acids. Germline lookup yields CDR1 SQVTM and CDR2 ANQGSEA. Trimming cost V 6 bases and J 1 base, with 6 bases left between them. Here the CDR3 DNA reads TGCAGCGTCGTCCGGAACACTGAAGCTTTCTTT. Its translation: CSVVRNTEAFF.

The gene calls are TRBV29-1 and TRBJ2-7; TRBD2 matches at 12 bases. Germline CDR1 and CDR2: SQVTM and ANQGSEA. V lost 2 bases to trimming and J lost 2 bases; unmatched junction nucleotides: 4. The CDR3 spans 15 residues. The CDR3 DNA reads TGCAGCGTTGAATCGAGGACTAGCGGGACCTACGAGCAGTACTTC. This sequence encodes CSVESRTSGTYEQYF.

The rearrangement links TRBV18 to TRBJ2-1, with 9 positions matching TRBD2. With 3 bases clipped from V and 6 bases from J, the junction kept 24 bases outside the gene matches. The CDR3 covers 21 residues. CDR1 and CDR2 (germline): KGHSH, LQKENI. The CDR3 DNA is TGTGCCAGCTCACCGTTCGGGGCCAGACTAGCGGCCGTGTCGCTCCTCAATGAGCAGTTCTTC. It is translated as CASSPFGARLAAVSLLNEQFF.

The rearrangement joins TRBV7-2 to TRBJ2-7; TRBD1 agrees at 7 bases. This CDR3 region has 15 residues. V gave up 5 bases and J gave up 7 bases; unmatched junction bases: 14. Germline V gives CDR1 SGHTA, CDR2 FQGNSA. This chain's CDR3 is CASSRSTGVFIEQYF. CDR3 DNA: TGTGCCAGCAGCCGTAGTACAGGGGTTTTCATTGAGCAGTACTTC.

The chain joins TRBV2 to TRBJ1-5; D ambiguous. Germline V lookup: CDR1 SNHLY, CDR2 FYNNEI. Deletions cut 7 bases from V and 5 bases from J, with 18 bases between. The CDR3 extends over 15 amino acids. This CDR3 reads CASTASGNFYQPQHF. As DNA, the CDR3 is TGTGCCAGCACGGCGTCAGGCAACTTTTATCAGCCCCAGCATTTT.

CDR3 DNA sequence: TGTGCCAGCAGTTTTCTAGGCGATGAGCAGTTCTTC. Translation gives CASSFLGDEQFF. V usage is TRBV27 and J usage is TRBJ2-1; D is uncertain. Trimming took 3 bases from V and 8 from J, leaving 8 bases between them. There are 12 residues in the CDR3. Germline CDR1 and CDR2: MNHEY and SMNVEV (reference sequence).

The chain has TRBV13 and TRBJ1-1; 10 bases align to TRBD1. The J segment lost 4 bases and the V segment lost 6 bases, leaving 8 bases of the junction unmatched. Germline CDR1 reads PRHDT; CDR2 reads FYEKMQ (reference sequence). CDR3 length equals 15 residues. In DNA, the CDR3 is TGTGCCAGCAGTCCCCGGGGACAGGGGAGCACTGAAGCTTTCTTT. Amino acids: CASSPRGQGSTEAFF.

The genes are TRBV30 and TRBJ2-2; perhaps TRBD1 as D (5 bases). The germline CDR1 and CDR2 sequences are GTSNPN and SVGIG (reference sequence). Trimming cost V 2 bases and J 6 bases, with 10 bases left between them. The CDR3 totals 13 residues. CDR3 sequence (DNA): TGTGCCTGGAGTCAGGGTTTTCCCGGGGAGCTGTTTTTT. The encoded protein is CAWSQGFPGELFF.

The rearrangement uses TRBV19 and TRBJ1-1; D not certain. Trimming took 4 bases from V and 11 from J, leaving 8 bases between them. Germline values: CDR1 LNHDA, CDR2 SQIVND (reference sequence). This CDR3 spans 10 amino acids. CDR3 DNA sequence: TGTGCCAGTAGTACGGGTGCCGCTTTCTTT. Its protein is CASSTGAAFF.

This chain uses TRBV23-1 with TRBJ1-1; D possibly corresponds to TRBD1 (5 bases). TRBV23-1 is designated an ORF whose function remains uncertain. V was pared by 9 bases and J by 5 bases, with 7 bases between. CDR3 length: 10 residues. CDR3 DNA: TGCGCCAGTCGGGGGACTGAAGCTTTCTTT. Protein product: CASRGTEAFF.